This T cell receptor (beta chain) was identified during a study of control samples from healthy donors and cancer patients. The ends lost 11 bases at V and 6 bases at J; junction bases unmatched: 10. Germline-derived CDR1 and CDR2 are SNHLY and FYNNEI. There are 13 residues in the CDR3. This table comes from immunoSEQ multiplex PCR, and its TCRdb copy is limited to in-frame clones, with some not included. The sample contains approximately 140,000 clones, 85% to 95% of which appear only once. The TCR sequence derives from a man aged 40-49 years in good health. This rearrangement joins TRBV2 to TRBJ1-5, with 7 bases aligning to TRBD1. Specimen: blood. Here the CDR3 DNA reads TGTGCCGGAGGACAGGAAACTGGTCAGCCCCAGCATTTT. As protein: CAGGQETGQPQHF. Together with reference TRBV2 and TRBJ1-5, the CDR3 gives the full variable domain: EPEVTQTPSHQVTQMGQEVILRCVPISNHLYFYWYRQILGQKVEFLVSFYNNEISEKSEIFDDQFSVERPDGSNFTLKIRSTKLEDSAMYFCAGGQETGQPQHFGDGTRLSIL.